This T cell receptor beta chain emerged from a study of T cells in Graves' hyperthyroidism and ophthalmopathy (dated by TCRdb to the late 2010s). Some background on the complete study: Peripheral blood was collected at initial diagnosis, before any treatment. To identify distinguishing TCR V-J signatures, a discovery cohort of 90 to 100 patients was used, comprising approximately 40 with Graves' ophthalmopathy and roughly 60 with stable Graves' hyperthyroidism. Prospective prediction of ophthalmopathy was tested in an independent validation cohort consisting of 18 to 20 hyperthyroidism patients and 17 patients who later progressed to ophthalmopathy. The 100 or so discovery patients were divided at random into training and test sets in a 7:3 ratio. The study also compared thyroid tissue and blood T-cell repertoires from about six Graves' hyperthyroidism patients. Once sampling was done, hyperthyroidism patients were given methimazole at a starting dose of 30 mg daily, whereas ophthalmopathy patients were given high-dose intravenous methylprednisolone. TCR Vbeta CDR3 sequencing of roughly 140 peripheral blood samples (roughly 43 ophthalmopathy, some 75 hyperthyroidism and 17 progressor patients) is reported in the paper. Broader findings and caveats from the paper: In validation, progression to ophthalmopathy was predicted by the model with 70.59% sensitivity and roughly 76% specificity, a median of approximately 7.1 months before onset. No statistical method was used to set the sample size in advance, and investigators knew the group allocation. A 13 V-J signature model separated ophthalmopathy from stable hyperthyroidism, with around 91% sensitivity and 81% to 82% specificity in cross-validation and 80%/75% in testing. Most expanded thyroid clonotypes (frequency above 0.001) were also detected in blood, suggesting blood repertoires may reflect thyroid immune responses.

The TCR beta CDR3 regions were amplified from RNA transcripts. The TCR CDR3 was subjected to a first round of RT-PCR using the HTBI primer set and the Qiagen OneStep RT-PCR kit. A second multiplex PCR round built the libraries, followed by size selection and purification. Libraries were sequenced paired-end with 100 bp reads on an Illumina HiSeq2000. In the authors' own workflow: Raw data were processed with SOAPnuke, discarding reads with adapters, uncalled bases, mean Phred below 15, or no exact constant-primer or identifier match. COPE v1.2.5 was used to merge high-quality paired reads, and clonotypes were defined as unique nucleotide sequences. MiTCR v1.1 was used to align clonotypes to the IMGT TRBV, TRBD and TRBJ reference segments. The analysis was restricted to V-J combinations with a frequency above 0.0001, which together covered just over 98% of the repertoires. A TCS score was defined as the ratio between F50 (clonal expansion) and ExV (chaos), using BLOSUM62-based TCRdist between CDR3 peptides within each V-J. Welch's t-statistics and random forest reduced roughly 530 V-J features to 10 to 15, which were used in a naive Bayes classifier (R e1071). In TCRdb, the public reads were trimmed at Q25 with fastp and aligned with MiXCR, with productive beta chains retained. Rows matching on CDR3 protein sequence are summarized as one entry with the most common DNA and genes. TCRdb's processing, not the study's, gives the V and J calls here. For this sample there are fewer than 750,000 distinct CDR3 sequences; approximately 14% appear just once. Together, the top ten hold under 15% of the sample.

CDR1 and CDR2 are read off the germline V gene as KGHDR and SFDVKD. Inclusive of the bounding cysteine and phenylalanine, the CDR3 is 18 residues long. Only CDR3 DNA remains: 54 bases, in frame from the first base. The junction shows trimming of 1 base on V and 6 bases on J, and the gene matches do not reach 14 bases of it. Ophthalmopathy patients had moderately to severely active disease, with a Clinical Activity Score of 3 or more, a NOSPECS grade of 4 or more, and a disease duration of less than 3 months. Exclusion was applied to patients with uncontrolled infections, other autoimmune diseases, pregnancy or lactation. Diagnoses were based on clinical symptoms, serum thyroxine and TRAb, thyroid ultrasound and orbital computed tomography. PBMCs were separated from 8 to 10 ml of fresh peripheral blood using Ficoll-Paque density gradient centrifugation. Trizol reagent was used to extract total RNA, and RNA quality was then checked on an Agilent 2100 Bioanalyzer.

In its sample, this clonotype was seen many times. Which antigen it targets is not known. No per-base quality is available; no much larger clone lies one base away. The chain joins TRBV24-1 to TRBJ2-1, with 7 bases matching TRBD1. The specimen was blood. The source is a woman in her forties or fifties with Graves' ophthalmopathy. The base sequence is TGTGCCACCAGTGATTTTAAGCTGGCCGGACAGGCCTCCAATGAGCAGTTCTTC. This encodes CATSDFKLAGQASNEQFF.